This is a list of T cell receptor beta chains from one sample in a study of cytomegalovirus exposure and HLA in healthy donors. Produced via immunoSEQ multiplex PCR; TCRdb's table is partial and in-frame only. This table holds 220,000 or so clones, approximately 70% found once. The sequencing input was PBMCs. The source is a woman in her twenties or thirties in good health and CMV-seronegative. CDR3s leave out the opening cysteine and the closing phenylalanine or tryptophan. Size tells how often a clone was seen (once, few, many) or the class of an expanded clone, and some rows leave it out.

clone_size | j_call | v_call | cdr3_aa
- | TRBJ1-1 | TRBV9 | ASSVGGDFEAF
- | TRBJ2-5 | TRBV9 | ASSQGTVQETQY
once | TRBJ1-2 | TRBV7-9 | SSSSDRERLRYGYT
- | TRBJ2-3 | TRBV5-4 | ASSPPGGAGDTQY
few | TRBJ2-7 | TRBV27 | ASSLAGQGYEQY
- | TRBJ1-2 | TRBV9 | ASRSSGGHGYT
few | TRBJ1-1 | TRBV6-5 | ASRLYGGDTEAF
few | TRBJ1-2 | TRBV6-6 | ASRLGQNYGYT
- | TRBJ1-1 | TRBV19 | ASSTTVNTEAF
- | TRBJ2-5 | TRBV11-1 | AISPPKAAGVTWETQY
- | TRBJ1-2 | TRBV5-1 | ASSLAGGTGYT
- | TRBJ2-3 | TRBV27 | ASRLYQGAHTQY
- | TRBJ2-5 | TRBV10-3 | AISESDNQETQY
- | TRBJ1-1 | TRBV7-2 | ASSLAGGLDTEAF
- | TRBJ1-1 | TRBV5-8 | ASSRREGNTEAF
- | TRBJ1-2 | TRBV7-9 | ASSDVFDRGYLYGYT
- | TRBJ1-1 | TRBV7-3 | ASSSTGGGTEAF
- | TRBJ1-5 | TRBV5-5 | ASSLAISNRPQH
- | TRBJ2-5 | TRBV7-6 | ASSSGKETQY
- | TRBJ1-5 | TRBV7-9 | ASSPSRTPLEPQH
- | TRBJ2-7 | TRBV30 | AWSVAGGHEQY
few | TRBJ1-2 | TRBV2 | ASSEFSLGRGPPYGYT
- | TRBJ2-1 | TRBV5-6 | ASSLFWTSPHNEQF
- | TRBJ2-7 | TRBV5-1 | ASSLEGLAGGRSYEQY
- | TRBJ2-1 | TRBV6-6 | ASSSTYNEQF
- | TRBJ1-1 | TRBV7-9 | ASSLAQTVGTEAF
once | TRBJ2-5 | TRBV7-9 | ASSRGSPRETQY
- | TRBJ1-2 | TRBV7-9 | ASSYDRGGYT
- | TRBJ2-7 | TRBV2 | ASSELAGNYQY
- | TRBJ2-3 | TRBV13 | ASSFVAGNTDTQY
- | TRBJ1-2 | TRBV2 | AIHTLQGAHYGYT
- | TRBJ2-7 | TRBV9 | ASSPRDRGTEQY
few | TRBJ2-1 | TRBV25-1 | ASSDSGRDNEQF
- | - | TRBV6-1 | ASSEPGQGYEQY
few | TRBJ1-2 | TRBV5-6 | ASYEGSGANYGYT
few | TRBJ2-7 | TRBV11-3 | ASSWQQGYEQY
- | TRBJ2-7 | TRBV6-5 | ASSYDRDRYEQY
- | TRBJ2-7 | TRBV6-1 | ASSSGTGTYEQY
- | TRBJ1-6 | TRBV4-1 | ASSQDHPGVDNSPLH
- | TRBJ2-7 | TRBV28 | ASSLWGQGNEQY
- | TRBJ2-3 | TRBV9 | ASSVGRATDTQY